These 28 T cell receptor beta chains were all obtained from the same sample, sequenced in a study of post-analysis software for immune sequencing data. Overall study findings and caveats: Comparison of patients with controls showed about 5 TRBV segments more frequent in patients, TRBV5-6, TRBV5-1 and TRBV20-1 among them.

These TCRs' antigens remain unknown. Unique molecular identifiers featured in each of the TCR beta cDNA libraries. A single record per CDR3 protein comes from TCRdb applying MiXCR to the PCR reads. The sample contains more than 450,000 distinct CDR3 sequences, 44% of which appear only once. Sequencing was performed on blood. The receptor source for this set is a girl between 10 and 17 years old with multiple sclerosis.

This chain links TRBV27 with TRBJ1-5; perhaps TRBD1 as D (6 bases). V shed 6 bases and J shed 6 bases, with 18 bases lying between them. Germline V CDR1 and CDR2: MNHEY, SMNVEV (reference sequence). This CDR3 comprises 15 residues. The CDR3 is CASSVDSLPFQPQHF. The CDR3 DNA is TGTGCCAGCAGCGTGGACAGCCTTCCCTTTCAGCCCCAGCATTTT.

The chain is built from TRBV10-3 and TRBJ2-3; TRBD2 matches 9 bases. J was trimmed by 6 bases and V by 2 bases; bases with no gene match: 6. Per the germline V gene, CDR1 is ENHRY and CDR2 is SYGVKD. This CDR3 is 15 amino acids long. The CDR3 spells CAISERAGGPDTQYF. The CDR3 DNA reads TGTGCCATCAGTGAGCGTGCGGGGGGGCCGGATACGCAGTATTTT.

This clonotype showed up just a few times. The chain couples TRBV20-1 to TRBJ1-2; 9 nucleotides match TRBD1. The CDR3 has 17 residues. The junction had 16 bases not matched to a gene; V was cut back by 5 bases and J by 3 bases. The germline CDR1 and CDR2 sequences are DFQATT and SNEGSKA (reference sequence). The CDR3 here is CSAPFTGGPDPHYGYTF. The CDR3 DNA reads TGCAGTGCTCCGTTTACAGGGGGCCCCGACCCCCACTATGGCTACACCTTC.

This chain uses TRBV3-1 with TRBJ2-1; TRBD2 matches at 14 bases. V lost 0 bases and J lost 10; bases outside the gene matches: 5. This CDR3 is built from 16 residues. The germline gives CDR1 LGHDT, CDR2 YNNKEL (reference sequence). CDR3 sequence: CASSQDRLAGGGEQFF. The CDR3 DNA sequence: TGTGCCAGCAGCCAAGATAGACTAGCGGGAGGGGGAGAGCAGTTCTTC.

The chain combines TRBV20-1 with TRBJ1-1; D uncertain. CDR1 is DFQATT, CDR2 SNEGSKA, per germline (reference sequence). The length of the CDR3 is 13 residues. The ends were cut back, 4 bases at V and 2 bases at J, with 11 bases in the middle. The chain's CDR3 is CSAMAAFNTEAFF. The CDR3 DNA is TGCAGTGCTATGGCAGCCTTTAACACTGAAGCTTTCTTT.

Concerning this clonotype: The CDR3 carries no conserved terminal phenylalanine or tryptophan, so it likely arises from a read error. The CDR3 reads CASSLDRTPYEQYC. The CDR3 DNA follows: TGCGCCAGCAGCTTGGACAGGACTCCATACGAGCAGTACTGC. V usage is TRBV5-1 and J usage is TRBJ2-4; tentatively, D is TRBD1 or TRBD2 (5 bases each). The J call may be wrong; the DNA end is better matched by TRBJ2-7. CDR1 is SGHRS, CDR2 YFSETQ, per germline. The CDR3 length is 14 residues.

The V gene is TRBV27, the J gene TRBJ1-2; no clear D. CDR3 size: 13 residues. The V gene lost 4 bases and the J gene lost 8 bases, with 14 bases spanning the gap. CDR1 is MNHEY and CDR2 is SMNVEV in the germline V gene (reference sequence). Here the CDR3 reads CASSYPGFQGYTF. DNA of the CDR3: TGTGCCAGCAGTTACCCGGGGTTTCAGGGCTACACCTTC.

Written as DNA, the CDR3 is TGTGCCAGCAGCTTAGGGGTGACAGGAGGTGCTGGGGCCAACGTCCTGACTTTC. It translates to CASSLGVTGGAGANVLTF. The rearrangement uses TRBV7-7 and TRBJ2-6; D perhaps matches TRBD1 (6 bases). Trimming took off 1 base at V and 2 bases at J, with 15 bases between the two ends. Germline lookup yields CDR1 SSHAT and CDR2 FNYEAQ (reference sequence). CDR3 length equals 18 residues.

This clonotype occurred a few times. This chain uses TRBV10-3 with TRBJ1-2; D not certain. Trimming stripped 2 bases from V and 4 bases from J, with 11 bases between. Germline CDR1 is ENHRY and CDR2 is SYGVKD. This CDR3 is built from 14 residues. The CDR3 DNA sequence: TGTGCCATCAGTGAGGGGAATAGCATCTATGGCTACACCTTC. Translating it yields CAISEGNSIYGYTF.

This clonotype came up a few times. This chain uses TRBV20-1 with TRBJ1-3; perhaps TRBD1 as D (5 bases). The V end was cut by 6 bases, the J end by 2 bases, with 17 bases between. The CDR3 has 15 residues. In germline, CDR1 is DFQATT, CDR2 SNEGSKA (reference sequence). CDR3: CSALLWGSTGNTIYF. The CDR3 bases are TGCAGTGCCCTACTATGGGGCTCTACTGGAAACACCATATATTTT.

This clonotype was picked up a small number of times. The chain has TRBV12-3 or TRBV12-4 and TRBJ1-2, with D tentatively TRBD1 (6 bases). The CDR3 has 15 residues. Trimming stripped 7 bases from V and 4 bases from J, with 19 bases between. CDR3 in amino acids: CASNPSRRGSYGYTF. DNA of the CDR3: TGTGCCAGCAATCCAAGCCGCAGGGGAAGCTATGGCTACACCTTC.

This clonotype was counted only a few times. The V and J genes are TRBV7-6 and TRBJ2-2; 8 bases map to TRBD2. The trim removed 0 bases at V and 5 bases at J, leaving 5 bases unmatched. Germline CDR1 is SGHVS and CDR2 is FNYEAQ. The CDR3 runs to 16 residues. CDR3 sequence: CASSLASGTSTGELFF. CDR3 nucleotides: TGTGCCAGCAGCTTAGCTTCCGGGACTAGTACCGGGGAGCTGTTTTTT.

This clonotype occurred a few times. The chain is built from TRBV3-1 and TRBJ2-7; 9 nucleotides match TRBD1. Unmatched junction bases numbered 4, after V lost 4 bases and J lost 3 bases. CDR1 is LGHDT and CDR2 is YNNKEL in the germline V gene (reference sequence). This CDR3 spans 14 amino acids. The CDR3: CASSPLDRGYEQYF. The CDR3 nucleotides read TGTGCCAGCAGCCCGTTGGACAGGGGCTACGAGCAGTACTTC.

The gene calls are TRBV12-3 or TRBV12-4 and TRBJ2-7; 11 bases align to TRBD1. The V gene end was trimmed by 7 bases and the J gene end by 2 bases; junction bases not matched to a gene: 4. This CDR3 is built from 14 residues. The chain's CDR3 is CASNLGQGAYEQYF. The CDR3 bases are TGTGCCAGCAATTTGGGACAGGGGGCCTACGAGCAGTACTTC.

This CDR3 reads CASSLARGQGADWNQPQHF. CDR3 sequence (DNA): TGTGCCAGCAGCTTAGCTAGGGGACAGGGGGCCGATTGGAATCAGCCCCAGCATTTT. This chain uses TRBV7-4 with TRBJ1-5, with 12 bases identical to TRBD1. Trimming at V came to 0 bases and at J to 4 bases, leaving 10 bases not matched to a gene. The CDR3 has 19 amino acids. Germline V gives CDR1 SGHVT, CDR2 SQSDAQ.

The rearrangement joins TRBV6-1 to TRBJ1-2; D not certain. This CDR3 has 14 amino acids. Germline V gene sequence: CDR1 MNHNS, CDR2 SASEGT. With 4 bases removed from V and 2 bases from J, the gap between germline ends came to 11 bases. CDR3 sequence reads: CASSGTSGNYGYTF. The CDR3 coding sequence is TGTGCCAGCAGTGGCACGTCGGGGAACTATGGCTACACCTTC.

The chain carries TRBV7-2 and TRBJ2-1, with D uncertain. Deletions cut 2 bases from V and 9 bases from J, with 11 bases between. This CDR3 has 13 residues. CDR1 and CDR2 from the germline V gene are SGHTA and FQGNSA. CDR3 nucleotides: TGTGCCAGCAGCTTATGGCCTTCCACTGAGCAGTTCTTC. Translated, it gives CASSLWPSTEQFF. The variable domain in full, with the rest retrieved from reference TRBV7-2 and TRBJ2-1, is GAGVSQSPSNKVTEKGKDVELRCDPISGHTALYWYRQSLGQGLEFLIYFQGNSAPDKSGLPSDRFSAERTGGSVSTLTIQRTQQEDSAVYLCASSLWPSTEQFFGPGTRLTVL.

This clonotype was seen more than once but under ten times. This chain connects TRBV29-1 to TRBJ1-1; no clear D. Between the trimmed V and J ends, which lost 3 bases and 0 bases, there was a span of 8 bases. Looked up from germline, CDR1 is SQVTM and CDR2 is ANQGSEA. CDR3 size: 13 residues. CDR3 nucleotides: TGCAGCGTTGACTACTCCTTGAACACTGAAGCTTTCTTT. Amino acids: CSVDYSLNTEAFF.

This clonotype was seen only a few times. The CDR3 sequence: CASYDRDRGSQETQYF. As DNA, the CDR3 is TGTGCCAGCTATGACCGGGACAGGGGGAGCCAAGAGACCCAGTACTTC. The rearrangement links TRBV6-1 to TRBJ2-5, with TRBD1 identical over 11 bases. Trimming at V came to 8 bases and at J to 1 base, leaving 9 bases not matched to a gene. Germline-derived CDR1 and CDR2 are MNHNS and SASEGT. The CDR3 loop spans 16 amino acids.

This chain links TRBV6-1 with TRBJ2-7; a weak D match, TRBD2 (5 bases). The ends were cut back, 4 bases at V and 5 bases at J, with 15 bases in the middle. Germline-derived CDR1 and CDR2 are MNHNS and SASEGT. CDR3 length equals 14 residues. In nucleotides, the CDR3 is TGTGCCAGCAGTGGCCGCCGGGATGTGGACGAGCAGTACTTC. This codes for CASSGRRDVDEQYF.

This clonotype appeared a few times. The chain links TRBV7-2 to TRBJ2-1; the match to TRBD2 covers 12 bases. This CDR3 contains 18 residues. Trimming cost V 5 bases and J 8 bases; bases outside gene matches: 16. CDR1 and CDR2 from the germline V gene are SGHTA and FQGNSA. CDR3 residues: CASSVRDLLAGGRDEQFF. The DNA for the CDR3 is TGTGCCAGCAGCGTTAGGGATCTTCTAGCGGGGGGGCGCGATGAGCAGTTCTTC.

Here the CDR3 DNA reads TGTGCCAGCAGTTTATGGGCTGCCAACCCCAGCACAGATACGCAGTATTTT. Protein product: CASSLWAANPSTDTQYF. The J gene is TRBJ2-3, the V gene TRBV12-3 or TRBV12-4, with D unclear. Trimming stripped 2 bases from V and 0 bases from J, with 15 bases between. This CDR3 has 17 amino acids.

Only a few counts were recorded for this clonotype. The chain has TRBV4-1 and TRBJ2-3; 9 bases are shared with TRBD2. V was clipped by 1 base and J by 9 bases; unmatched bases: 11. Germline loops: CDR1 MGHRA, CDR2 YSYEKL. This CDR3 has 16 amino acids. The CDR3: CASSQAAAGGPYTQYF. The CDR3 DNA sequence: TGCGCCAGCAGCCAAGCTGCAGCGGGGGGACCTTACACGCAGTATTTT.

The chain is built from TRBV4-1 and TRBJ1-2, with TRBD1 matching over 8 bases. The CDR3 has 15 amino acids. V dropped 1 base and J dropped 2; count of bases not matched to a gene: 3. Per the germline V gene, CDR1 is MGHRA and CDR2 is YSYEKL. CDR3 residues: CASSQGQGLNYGYTF. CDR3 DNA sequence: TGCGCCAGCAGCCAAGGACAGGGGTTAAACTATGGCTACACCTTC.

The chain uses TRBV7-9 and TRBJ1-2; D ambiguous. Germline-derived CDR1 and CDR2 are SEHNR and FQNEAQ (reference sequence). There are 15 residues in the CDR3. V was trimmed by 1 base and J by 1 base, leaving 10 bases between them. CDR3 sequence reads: CASSLGQQINYGYTF. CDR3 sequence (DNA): TGTGCCAGCAGCTTAGGCCAACAGATTAACTATGGCTACACCTTC.

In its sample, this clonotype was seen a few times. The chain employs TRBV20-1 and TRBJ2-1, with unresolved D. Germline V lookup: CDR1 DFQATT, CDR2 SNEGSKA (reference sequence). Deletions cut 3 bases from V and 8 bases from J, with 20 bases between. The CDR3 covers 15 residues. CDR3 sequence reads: CSASRPLTFDDEQFF. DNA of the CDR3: TGCAGTGCTAGTCGCCCCCTTACCTTCGACGATGAGCAGTTCTTC.

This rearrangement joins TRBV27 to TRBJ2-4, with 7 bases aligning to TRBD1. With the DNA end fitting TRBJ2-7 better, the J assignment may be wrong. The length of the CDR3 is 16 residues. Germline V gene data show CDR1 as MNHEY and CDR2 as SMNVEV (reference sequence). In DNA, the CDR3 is TGTGCCAGCAGTTTACCTCCGGACAGGACCTTTTACGAGCAGTACTTC. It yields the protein CASSLPPDRTFYEQYF.

Here the CDR3 DNA reads TGCAGCGTGGCACAGGGTAGCTCCTACGAGCAGTACTTC. It yields the protein CSVAQGSSYEQYF. The chain carries TRBV29-1 and TRBJ2-7, with D possibly matching TRBD1 (6 bases). Germline assignment: CDR1 SQVTM and CDR2 ANQGSEA. The CDR3 extends over 13 amino acids. Trimming removed 6 bases at V and 0 bases at J, with 12 bases between.